This passage covers 29 T cell receptor beta chains from one sample sequenced in a study of CXCR3-negative and CXCR3-positive naive CD8 T cells. Whole-study results and caveats: For CXCR3-positive naive cells, TRB CDR3s were more hydrophobic than those of CXCR3-negative naive cells.

Libraries were UMI-labeled 5' RACE TRB cDNA. Following a re-call of the 5' RACE reads, TCRdb has one entry per CDR3 protein and lacks DNA. The sample's table shows 7,000 to 8,500 distinct CDR3 sequences. Their recognized antigens are unknown. Sequencing used naive CXCR3+ CD8+ T cells from blood. Subset reported: CD45RO-CCR7+CD27+CD95- naive CD8+ T cells expressing CXCR3 (TNR3+). The origin of the receptors is a human donor in good health. Some clones in this sample may be carry-over from other donors' samples.

This clonotype is identified as medium-sized from frequency. J is TRBJ2-1 and V is TRBV5-1; the D call from TCRdb, TRBD2, cannot be confirmed without DNA. This CDR3 comprises 16 residues. Germline-derived CDR1 and CDR2 are SGHRS and YFSETQ. CDR3 sequence: CASGPTTSGRGNEQFF.

The chain's CDR3 is CASSPGRISYEQYF. This chain connects TRBV19 to TRBJ2-7; without DNA, the TCRdb call of TRBD1 cannot be checked. The CDR3 covers 14 residues. Germline CDR1 is LNHDA and CDR2 is SQIVND (reference sequence).

This clonotype is classed as medium-sized by frequency. V is TRBV21-1 and J is TRBJ2-1; TCRdb proposes TRBD1, but this gene call is untestable without DNA. TRBV21-1 has pseudogene status. The CDR3 is 18 residues long. CDR3 residues: CASSSRGGSGTTYNEQFF.

This clonotype is identified as medium-sized (0.01 to 0.1%) from frequency. The chain combines TRBV29-1 with TRBJ2-1; TCRdb reports TRBD2, a call that lacks DNA to check it against. Germline-derived CDR1 and CDR2 are SQVTM and ANQGSEA. The CDR3 extends over 13 amino acids. CDR3: CSVGTSAYNEQFF.

By frequency, this clonotype registers medium-sized. The chain uses TRBV29-1 and TRBJ2-5; the D gene TCRdb calls, TRBD1, cannot be checked with no DNA. This CDR3 region has 16 residues. The germline CDR1 and CDR2 sequences are SQVTM and ANQGSEA. CDR3 residues: CSAGPRDGEVGETQYF.

This clonotype registers medium-sized (0.01 to 0.1%) by frequency. The chain recombines TRBV5-1 with TRBJ2-1; TCRdb names TRBD1, which stays unverified in the absence of DNA. Per the germline V gene, CDR1 is SGHRS and CDR2 is YFSETQ. The CDR3 totals 15 residues. CDR3: CASSLEQGAYNEQFF.

The V gene is TRBV20-1, the J gene TRBJ2-7; no DNA is available, so the TRBD2 call from TCRdb remains unchecked. Germline-derived CDR1 and CDR2 are DFQATT and SNEGSKA (reference sequence). The CDR3 runs 12 residues. CDR3 sequence: CSARDMRDEQYF.

The rearrangement joins TRBV27 to TRBJ1-2; TCRdb's D call of TRBD1 is untestable without DNA. The CDR3 spans 13 residues. Germline V gene lookup returns CDR1 MNHEY and CDR2 SMNVEV (reference sequence). The chain's CDR3 is CASSLGGVYGYTF.

This chain connects TRBV4-3 to TRBJ1-2; TCRdb designates TRBD1, a call that cannot be tested without DNA. The CDR3 consists of 14 residues. From germline, CDR1 is LGHNA and CDR2 YSLEER. The CDR3 spells CASSQDRGNYGYTF.

This clonotype is identified as medium-sized from frequency. The V call is TRBV28, the J call TRBJ1-5; the TRBD1 assignment by TCRdb is unverifiable without DNA. Per the germline V gene, CDR1 is MDHEN and CDR2 is SYDVKM. This CDR3 spans 15 amino acids. The CDR3 protein is CASSPTGEGNQPQHF.

Judged by frequency, this clonotype is large. This sequence joins TRBV20-1 and TRBJ2-1; TCRdb outputs TRBD1, but without DNA this stays unchecked. The germline gives CDR1 DFQATT, CDR2 SNEGSKA (reference sequence). This CDR3 has 15 amino acids. CDR3 loop: CSARDADRNYNEQFF.

In terms of frequency, this clonotype is medium-sized. The chain is built from TRBV14 and TRBJ2-1; no DNA is available, so the TRBD1 call from TCRdb remains unchecked. Germline values: CDR1 SGHDN, CDR2 FVKESK. The CDR3 extends over 18 amino acids. CDR3 sequence: CASSQDLPDKDSYNEQFF.

This chain links TRBV29-1 with TRBJ2-1; TCRdb gives TRBD1 as the D gene, but with no DNA this cannot be confirmed. CDR1 is SQVTM, CDR2 ANQGSEA, per germline. The CDR3 consists of 13 residues. This CDR3 is CSVGHGGNNEQFF.

In terms of frequency, this clonotype is medium-sized. The chain uses TRBV2 and TRBJ1-2. CDR1 is SNHLY, CDR2 FYNNEI, per germline. CDR3 size: 14 residues. The chain's CDR3 is CASSEGHLNYGYTF.

The chain combines TRBV28 with TRBJ2-5; as DNA is missing, the TRBD1 call by TCRdb cannot be tested. Germline V gives CDR1 MDHEN, CDR2 SYDVKM. The CDR3 length is 14 residues. This CDR3 is CASSDRTEQETQYF.

This clonotype is called medium-sized based on its frequency. V is TRBV29-1 and J is TRBJ2-7; there is no DNA to check the TCRdb D call of TRBD2. CDR1 and CDR2 from the germline V gene are SQVTM and ANQGSEA. The CDR3 contains 13 residues. The CDR3 protein is CSGWTSGTYEQYF.

This sequence joins TRBV28 and TRBJ1-5; TCRdb names TRBD1, which stays unverified in the absence of DNA. CDR1 is MDHEN and CDR2 is SYDVKM in the germline V gene. The CDR3 has 16 residues. The CDR3 reads CASSLKGGILDQPQHF.

This clonotype is identified as medium-sized from frequency. The chain couples TRBV20-1 to TRBJ2-5; TCRdb's D gene call, TRBD2, goes unchecked for lack of DNA. Germline lookup yields CDR1 DFQATT and CDR2 SNEGSKA (reference sequence). CDR3 length: 17 amino acids. CDR3 region: CSARAGLAGDSQETQYF.

V is TRBV10-3 and J is TRBJ2-7; TCRdb calls TRBD2, which cannot be checked without DNA. Germline V gene data show CDR1 as ENHRY and CDR2 as SYGVKD. The CDR3 spans 12 residues. The CDR3 reads CATLVQGYEQYF.

V is TRBV14 and J is TRBJ2-1; TCRdb reports TRBD2, a call that lacks DNA to check it against. This CDR3 is built from 15 residues. Germline CDR1 reads SGHDN; CDR2 reads FVKESK. The CDR3 here is CASSILAGHYNEQFF.

The chain links TRBV11-3 to TRBJ1-4; there is no DNA to check the TCRdb D call of TRBD1. Germline V gene data show CDR1 as SGHNT and CDR2 as YENEEA. This CDR3 is built from 17 residues. CDR3 in amino acids: CASSGRDRGHPNEKLFF.

The chain couples TRBV29-1 to TRBJ2-7; checking the TCRdb D call of TRBD1 is not possible without DNA. This CDR3 spans 13 amino acids. From germline, CDR1 is SQVTM and CDR2 ANQGSEA. CDR3 sequence reads: CSVEEGRGPEQYF.

The rearrangement joins TRBV7-9 to TRBJ2-1; TCRdb's D call of TRBD2 is untestable without DNA. Germline CDR1 and CDR2: SEHNR and FQNEAQ (reference sequence). This CDR3 is built from 16 residues. CDR3 protein: CASSASVGTSGNEQFF.

This clonotype counts as medium-sized by frequency. The chain is built from TRBV5-1 and TRBJ2-7; the D call of TRBD1 rests on TCRdb alone, since no DNA is present to check it. The CDR3 is made up of 13 amino acids. Germline CDR1 is SGHRS and CDR2 is YFSETQ. The CDR3: CASSFSGTPEQYF.

The V gene is TRBV6-4, the J gene TRBJ2-3; as DNA is missing, the TRBD2 call by TCRdb cannot be tested. There are 16 residues in the CDR3. The germline CDR1 and CDR2 sequences are MRHNA and SNTAGT. CDR3 residues: CASSEASGGKADTQYF.

This clonotype is deemed medium-sized by its frequency. The gene calls are TRBV5-1 and TRBJ1-1; absent DNA, TCRdb's TRBD1 call cannot be checked. This CDR3 spans 15 amino acids. Germline loops: CDR1 SGHRS, CDR2 YFSETQ. The CDR3 here is CASSGWTGADTEAFF.

By frequency, this clonotype is medium-sized. The chain combines TRBV27 with TRBJ2-5; the D call from TCRdb, TRBD2, cannot be confirmed without DNA. This CDR3 comprises 14 residues. The V gene's germline CDR1 is MNHEY and CDR2 SMNVEV (reference sequence). This chain's CDR3 is CASSAGGIEETQYF.

This clonotype is medium-sized by frequency. The genes are TRBV12-3 or TRBV12-4 and TRBJ2-5; without DNA, the TCRdb call of TRBD1 cannot be checked. This CDR3 region has 16 residues. CDR3 in amino acids: CASSHGQGATQETQYF.

The rearrangement joins TRBV29-1 to TRBJ1-2. CDR1 is SQVTM and CDR2 is ANQGSEA in the germline V gene. The CDR3 covers 15 residues. CDR3 residues: CSVEDWSTASYGYTF.